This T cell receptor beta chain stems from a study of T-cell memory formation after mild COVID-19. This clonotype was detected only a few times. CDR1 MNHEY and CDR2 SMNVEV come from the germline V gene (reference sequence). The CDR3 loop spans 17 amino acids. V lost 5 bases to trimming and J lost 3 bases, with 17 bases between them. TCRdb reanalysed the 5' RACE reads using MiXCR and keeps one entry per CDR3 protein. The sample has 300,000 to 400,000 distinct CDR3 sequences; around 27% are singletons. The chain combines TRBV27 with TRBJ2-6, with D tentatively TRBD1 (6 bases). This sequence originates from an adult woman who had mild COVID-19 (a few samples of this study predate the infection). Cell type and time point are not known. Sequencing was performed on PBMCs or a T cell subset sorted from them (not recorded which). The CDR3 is CASSPTYRVGGANVLTF. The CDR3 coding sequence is TGTGCCAGCAGTCCTACCTACAGGGTAGGTGGGGCCAACGTCCTGACTTTC.